Each of the 24 T cell receptor beta chains below was sequenced from the same sample in a study of beta chain features in type 1 diabetes (dated by TCRdb to 2016 to 2019). What the study reported, not specific to this receptor: A moderate but significant shortening of TCRB CDR3 length was observed in type 1 diabetes patients in all four CD4+ subsets.

Library generation was performed with the immunoSEQ multiplex PCR assay. The High Capacity cDNA Reverse Transcription Kit was used to reverse transcribe all of the isolated RNA, meaning that expressed TCRB transcripts were what got sequenced. TCRdb holds this immuneACCESS table with in-frame rearrangements only. Some clones are missing; in checked studies, unresolved V genes explain under half, and the rest has no known cause. The table for this sample lists around 25,000 clones; 55% to 75% of them were counted only once. The leading ten clones occupy about 3.9% of the sample. Their target antigens are unknown. The sample was Tregs from blood. The cell subset or site label here, explained by the study, means: regulatory CD4+ T cells. The receptor source for this set is a man younger than 35 with type 1 diabetes.

The V gene is TRBV7-2, the J gene TRBJ2-7, with 11 bases fitting TRBD1. The V gene end was trimmed by 5 bases and the J gene end by 4 bases; junction bases not matched to a gene: 7. Germline assignment: CDR1 SGHTA and CDR2 FQGNSA. CDR3 length equals 15 residues. The CDR3 bases are TGTGCCAGCAGCCCCCGAGGGACAGGGGGGTACGAGCAGTACTTC. Amino acid sequence: CASSPRGTGGYEQYF.

The chain links TRBV19 to TRBJ2-3; D ambiguous. CDR1 is LNHDA and CDR2 is SQIVND in the germline V gene (reference sequence). The CDR3 has 13 amino acids. The V end lost 7 bases, the J end lost 2 bases, and 10 bases lay between the germline ends. In DNA, the CDR3 is TGTGCCAGTACCCTACGGGTCACAGATACGCAGTATTTT. This encodes CASTLRVTDTQYF.

The V gene is TRBV5-1, the J gene TRBJ2-3; D may be TRBD2 (5 bases). The CDR3 length is 12 residues. Germline lookup yields CDR1 SGHRS and CDR2 YFSETQ. The ends were cut back, 3 bases at V and 4 bases at J, with 6 bases in the middle. The CDR3, as DNA: TGCGCCAGCAGCTCGAGGGCAGATACGCAGTATTTT. It yields the protein CASSSRADTQYF.

This clone was detected a few times. V is TRBV10-1 and J is TRBJ2-2, with TRBD2 identical over 9 bases. This CDR3 spans 18 amino acids. CDR1 and CDR2 (germline): WNHNN, SYGVQD (reference sequence). Trimming removed 2 bases from V and 0 bases from J; junction bases left unmatched: 7. The CDR3 DNA follows: TGCGCCAGCAGTGAGACACCGCGGACTAGCGCGAACACCGGGGAGCTGTTTTTT. Its protein is CASSETPRTSANTGELFF.

The genes are TRBV7-2 and TRBJ1-2; a possible D gene is TRBD1 (6 bases). The CDR3 loop spans 13 amino acids. V lost 11 bases to trimming and J lost 0 bases, with 13 bases between them. Per the germline V gene, CDR1 is SGHTA and CDR2 is FQGNSA. The CDR3 loop reads CAGGAETNYGYTF. The CDR3 nucleotides are TGTGCCGGGGGGGCAGAAACTAACTATGGCTACACCTTC.

V is TRBV29-1 and J is TRBJ2-7; 7 bases fit TRBD1. The CDR3 contains 12 residues. The ends lost 5 bases at V and 0 bases at J; junction bases unmatched: 1. Germline lookup yields CDR1 SQVTM and CDR2 ANQGSEA. CDR3 sequence reads: CSVQGVSYEQYF. CDR3 in DNA: TGCAGCGTTCAGGGGGTCTCCTACGAGCAGTACTTC.

The V and J genes are TRBV2 and TRBJ2-3, with 8 bases lining up with TRBD1. J was trimmed by 2 bases and V by 10 bases; bases with no gene match: 5. The CDR3 sequence is 13 residues long. Germline values: CDR1 SNHLY, CDR2 FYNNEI. As DNA, the CDR3 is TGTGCCACCGGACAGGGATACACAGATACGCAGTATTTT. Protein sequence: CATGQGYTDTQYF.

The chain employs TRBV4-2 and TRBJ2-1; the match to TRBD2 covers 12 bases. This CDR3 has 17 amino acids. V dropped 4 bases and J dropped 8; count of bases not matched to a gene: 12. Germline V CDR1 and CDR2: LGHNA, YNFKEQ. The CDR3 nucleotides are TGTGCCAGCAGCCTATGGACTAGCGGGGCGGCCAGCGATGAGCAGTTCTTC. Its translation: CASSLWTSGAASDEQFF.

The chain couples TRBV7-9 to TRBJ2-1; 7 nucleotides agree with TRBD2. Germline CDR1 and CDR2: SEHNR and FQNEAQ (reference sequence). With V trimmed by 6 bases and J by 2 bases, 13 bases remained unmatched. There are 17 residues in the CDR3. The CDR3 here is CASRRQGPSGTYNEQFF. The CDR3 DNA sequence: TGTGCCAGCAGGCGGCAGGGTCCGAGCGGGACCTACAATGAGCAGTTCTTC. Based on the CDR3 plus reference TRBV7-9 and TRBJ2-1, the full variable domain is DTGVSQNPRHKITKRGQNVTFRCDPISEHNRLYWYRQTLGQGPEFLTYFQNEAQLEKSRLLSDRFSAERPKGSFSTLEIQRTEQGDSAMYLCASRRQGPSGTYNEQFFGPGTRLTVL.

CDR3 in DNA: TGTGCCAGCAATACGACAGGGGCTTGGGACGAGCAGTACTTC. Amino acids: CASNTTGAWDEQYF. The V and J genes are TRBV28 and TRBJ2-7, with 8 bases identical to TRBD1. The CDR3 loop spans 14 amino acids. The V and J ends lost 7 bases and 5 bases, in that order; junction bases with no gene match: 10. From germline, CDR1 is MDHEN and CDR2 SYDVKM.

CDR3 nucleotides: TGTGCCAGCAGCCCACCGGGACTTATGACCTACGAGCAGTACTTC. It is translated as CASSPPGLMTYEQYF. The chain recombines TRBV7-9 with TRBJ2-5, with D maybe TRBD2 (6 bases). Judging by the DNA end, TRBJ2-7 fits better; the J call may be wrong. In germline, CDR1 is SEHNR, CDR2 FQNEAQ (reference sequence). There are 15 residues in the CDR3.

CDR3 region: CAIRDRGNTGELFF. The CDR3 nucleotides are TGTGCCATAAGAGACAGGGGGAACACCGGGGAGCTGTTTTTT. This chain connects TRBV10-3 to TRBJ2-2; TRBD1 aligns across 8 bases. CDR1 and CDR2 (germline): ENHRY, SYGVKD. V lost 9 bases to trimming and J lost 1 base; unmatched junction nucleotides: 4. CDR3 length: 14 residues.

The chain employs TRBV18 and TRBJ1-5; D is undetermined. This CDR3 has 17 residues. V lost 3 bases and J 1 base, leaving 16 bases between the germline ends. The germline CDR1 and CDR2 sequences are KGHSH and LQKENI. CDR3 in DNA: TGTGCCAGCTCACCGAGCCCAGGCGCTTGGAGCAATCAGCCCCAGCATTTT. It codes for CASSPSPGAWSNQPQHF.

The V gene is TRBV5-1, the J gene TRBJ2-2; 10 bases line up with TRBD2. The CDR3 is 18 residues long. CDR1 is SGHRS, CDR2 YFSETQ, per germline. V lost 0 bases and J lost 8; bases outside the gene matches: 13. The CDR3 DNA reads as TGCGCCAGCAGCTTGGCCCGGACTAGCGGCAAAAGAACGGGGGAGCTGTTTTTT. Residues: CASSLARTSGKRTGELFF.

The J gene is TRBJ2-4, the V gene TRBV5-4; 8 bases map to TRBD1. V shed 4 bases, J shed 1 base, and the junction held 4 bases outside the gene matches. From germline, CDR1 is SGHNT and CDR2 YYREEE (reference sequence). The length of the CDR3 is 15 residues. The chain's CDR3 is CASSPQGAAKNIQYF. CDR3 in DNA: TGTGCCAGCAGCCCCCAGGGGGCCGCCAAAAACATTCAGTACTTC. Using reference TRBV5-4 and TRBJ2-4 for the parts outside the CDR3, the full variable domain is ETGVTQSPTHLIKTRGQQVTLRCSSQSGHNTVSWYQQALGQGPQFIFQYYREEENGRGNFPPRFSGLQFPNYSSELNVNALELDDSALYLCASSPQGAAKNIQYFGAGTRLSVL.

The J gene is TRBJ2-3, the V gene TRBV29-1, with a possible D match to TRBD1 (6 bases). Germline loops: CDR1 SQVTM, CDR2 ANQGSEA. V was clipped by 3 bases and J by 4 bases, with 11 bases between them. This CDR3 is built from 13 residues. In DNA, the CDR3 is TGCAGCGTTGATTTACAGGGAGCAGATACGCAGTATTTT. Its protein product is CSVDLQGADTQYF.

In its sample, this clone was seen a few times. The chain carries TRBV7-2 and TRBJ1-5; D remains ambiguous. Deletions cut 4 bases from V and 3 bases from J, with 7 bases between. Germline CDR1 reads SGHTA; CDR2 reads FQGNSA. This CDR3 has 13 residues. CDR3 nucleotides: TGTGCCAGCAGCTCGGTTAACAATCAGCCCCAGCATTTT. Translated, it gives CASSSVNNQPQHF.

In its sample, this clone was seen once. The genes are TRBV7-2 and TRBJ2-5; unclear D gene. Trimming left V 6 bases short and J 2 bases short, with 4 bases between. Germline CDR1 reads SGHTA; CDR2 reads FQGNSA. This CDR3 is 11 amino acids long. The CDR3 loop is CASSPQETQYF. The CDR3 DNA sequence: TGTGCCAGCAGTCCGCAAGAGACCCAGTACTTC.

This clone occurred a few times. This sequence joins TRBV30 and TRBJ2-1, with no clear D. The CDR3 sequence is 12 residues long. V was trimmed by 5 bases and J by 4 bases, leaving 9 bases between them. Germline CDR1 is GTSNPN and CDR2 is SVGIG (reference sequence). The CDR3 DNA sequence: TGTGCCTGGGGCATGAGGTACAATGAGCAGTTCTTC. Residues: CAWGMRYNEQFF.

This chain uses TRBV27 with TRBJ1-6; D gene unclear. V lost 6 bases, J lost 0 bases, and 6 bases lay in between. The CDR3 runs to 14 residues. Per the germline V gene, CDR1 is MNHEY and CDR2 is SMNVEV (reference sequence). CDR3 protein: CASRTYSYNSPLHF. CDR3 coding DNA: TGTGCCAGCAGAACATACTCCTATAATTCACCCCTCCACTTT.

Remarks on this clone: The germline gene is not matched at one end of the junction; a read error may be the cause. The chain joins TRBV27 to TRBJ2-3; TRBD1 might be the D (5 bases). The germline V gene has CDR1 MNHEY and CDR2 SMNVEV (reference sequence). The CDR3 totals 14 residues. The CDR3 sequence: CASSFNVETGTRYF. CDR3 nucleotide sequence: TGTGCCAGCAGTTTTAATGTAGAAACAGGTACGCGGTATTTT.

This chain uses TRBV4-3 with TRBJ1-2; D unresolved. The germline V gene has CDR1 LGHNA and CDR2 YSLEER. Trimming took off 0 bases at V and 2 bases at J, with 7 bases between the two ends. This CDR3 has 14 amino acids. This CDR3 reads CASSQDRWNYGYTF. In DNA, the CDR3 is TGCGCCAGCAGCCAAGACAGGTGGAACTATGGCTACACCTTC.

J is TRBJ2-3 and V is TRBV15; 11 positions agree with TRBD2. Germline CDR1 reads LNHNV; CDR2 reads YYDKDF (reference sequence). V lost 4 bases and J lost 2; bases outside the gene matches: 5. This CDR3 contains 16 residues. The CDR3: CATSTGTSGYTDTQYF. DNA for the CDR3: TGTGCCACCAGCACAGGGACTAGCGGTTACACAGATACGCAGTATTTT.

This clone turned up a few times. The chain couples TRBV5-6 to TRBJ2-1; TRBD1 aligns across 9 bases. V shed 1 base and J 7 bases; nucleotides not matched to a gene: 3. Germline V gene lookup returns CDR1 SGHDT and CDR2 YYEEEE. The CDR3 loop spans 14 amino acids. The CDR3 loop is CASSLPGQGNEQFF. In DNA form, the CDR3 reads TGTGCCAGCAGCTTGCCGGGACAGGGAAATGAGCAGTTCTTC.